The 3 T cell receptor beta chains listed next were all sequenced from one sample in a study of blood T cell repertoires in COVID-19. Some clones are missing from TCRdb's copy, which holds only in-frame ones; the method was immunoSEQ multiplex PCR. The repertoire includes some 240,000 clones, about 89% of them detected once, and more than 5.5% sits in the top ten. Sequencing used peripheral blood. The receptors were gathered from a man aged 60 to 75 who had recovered from COVID-19.

V gene TRBV19 combines with J gene TRBJ1-1; 11 bases line up with TRBD1. This CDR3 comprises 18 residues. The V and J ends lost 5 bases and 1 base, in that order; junction bases with no gene match: 12. Germline values: CDR1 LNHDA, CDR2 SQIVND (reference sequence). The CDR3 DNA is TGTGCCAGTAGTGTGGACAGGGGGCTCTCTGCATCGAACACTGAAGCTTTCTTT. This gives the protein CASSVDRGLSASNTEAFF.

V is TRBV2 and J is TRBJ1-1; no clear D. This CDR3 has 13 amino acids. Trimming took off 6 bases at V and 1 base at J, with 9 bases between the two ends. CDR1 is SNHLY and CDR2 is FYNNEI in the germline V gene. The CDR3 DNA reads as TGTGCCAGCAGGGTAAGAGGGAACACTGAAGCTTTCTTT. Translated, it gives CASRVRGNTEAFF.

The chain uses TRBV28 and TRBJ1-3, with TRBD1 as a possible D gene (5 bases). V lost 6 bases, J lost 0 bases, and 15 bases lay in between. CDR3 length: 16 residues. CDR1 and CDR2 (germline): MDHEN, SYDVKM. The CDR3 sequence: CASSTRQKDSGNTIYF. The DNA of the CDR3 is TGTGCCAGCAGCACACGACAGAAAGACTCTGGAAACACCATATATTTT. The whole variable domain, remainder taken from reference TRBV28 and TRBJ1-3, is DVKVTQSSRYLVKRTGEKVFLECVQDMDHENMFWYRQDPGLGLRLIYFSYDVKMKEKGDIPEGYSVSREKKERFSLILESASTNQTSMYLCASSTRQKDSGNTIYFGEGSWLTVV.